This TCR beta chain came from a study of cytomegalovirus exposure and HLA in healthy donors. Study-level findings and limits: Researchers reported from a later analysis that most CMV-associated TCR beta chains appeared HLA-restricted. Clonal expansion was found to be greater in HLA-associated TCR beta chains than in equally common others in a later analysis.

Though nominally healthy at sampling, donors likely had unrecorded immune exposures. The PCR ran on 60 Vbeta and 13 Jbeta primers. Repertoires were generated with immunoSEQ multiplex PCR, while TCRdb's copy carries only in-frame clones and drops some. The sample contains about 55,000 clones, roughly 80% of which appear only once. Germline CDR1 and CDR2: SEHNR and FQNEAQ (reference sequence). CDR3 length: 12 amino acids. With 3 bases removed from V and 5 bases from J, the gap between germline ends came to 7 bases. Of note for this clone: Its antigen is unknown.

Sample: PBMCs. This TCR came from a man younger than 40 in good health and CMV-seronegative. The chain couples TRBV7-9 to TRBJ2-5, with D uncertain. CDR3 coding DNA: TGTGCCAGCAGCTTGAACGGGGAGACCCAGTACTTC. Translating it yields CASSLNGETQYF.